This TCR beta chain comes out of a study of cytomegalovirus exposure and HLA in healthy donors. This clone came up a few times. 60 Vbeta and 13 Jbeta primers were used in PCR. Assay: immunoSEQ multiplex PCR; the TCRdb copy retains only in-frame clones and omits some. The sample records roughly 130,000 clones, approximately 80% being singletons. The CDR3 consists of 14 residues. In germline, CDR1 is SGHNT, CDR2 YYREEE (reference sequence). Between the trimmed V and J ends, which lost 4 bases and 1 base, there was a span of 12 bases. Material: PBMCs. The gene calls are TRBV5-4 and TRBJ2-7, with D possibly TRBD2 on 6 matching bases. The receptor was derived from a middle-aged man in good health and CMV-seronegative. CDR3 DNA sequence: TGTGCCAGCAGCAGACTAGACGGATCCTACGAGCAGTACTTC. Protein: CASSRLDGSYEQYF. Full variable domain (outside the CDR3, taken from reference TRBV5-4 and TRBJ2-7): ETGVTQSPTHLIKTRGQQVTLRCSSQSGHNTVSWYQQALGQGPQFIFQYYREEENGRGNFPPRFSGLQFPNYSSELNVNALELDDSALYLCASSRLDGSYEQYFGPGTRLTVT.